What follows describes a single T cell receptor beta chain. A far larger clone is off by one base, so a read error is likely. Sequencing was performed with immunoSEQ multiplex PCR; in TCRdb, only in-frame clones are kept and a portion is missing. The repertoire holds about 1 million clones, with about 75% as singletons. This sample was taken from a study of shared clonotypes between healthy human individuals. The CDR3 consists of 15 residues. Trimming removed 0 bases from V and 0 bases from J, with 6 bases in between. The V gene's germline CDR1 is SEHNR and CDR2 FQNEAQ (reference sequence). The sample consisted of memory CD4+ T cells sorted from blood. The subset denotes: CD45RA-negative fraction. This receptor was identified in a man aged 18 to 29 in good health. The rearrangement uses TRBV7-9 and TRBJ2-1, with D perhaps TRBD1 (5 bases). The CDR3 sequence: CASSLAQGSYNEQFF. Here the CDR3 DNA reads TGTGCCAGCAGCTTAGCGCAGGGCTCCTACAATGAGCAGTTCTTC.